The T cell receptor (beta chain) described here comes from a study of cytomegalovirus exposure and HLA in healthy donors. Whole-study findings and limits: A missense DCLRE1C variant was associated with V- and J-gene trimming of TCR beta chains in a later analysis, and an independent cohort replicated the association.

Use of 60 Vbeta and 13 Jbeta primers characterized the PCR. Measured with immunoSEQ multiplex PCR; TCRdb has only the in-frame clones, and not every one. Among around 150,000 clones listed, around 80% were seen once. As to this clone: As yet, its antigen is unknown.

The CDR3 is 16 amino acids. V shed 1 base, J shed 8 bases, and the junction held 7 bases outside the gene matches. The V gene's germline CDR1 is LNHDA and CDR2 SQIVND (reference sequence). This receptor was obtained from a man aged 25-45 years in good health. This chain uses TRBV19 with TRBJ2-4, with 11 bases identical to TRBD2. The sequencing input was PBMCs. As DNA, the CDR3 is TGTGCCAGTAGTATAGCTAGCGGGGGGAGCGTGGACATTCAGTACTTC. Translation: CASSIASGGSVDIQYF.